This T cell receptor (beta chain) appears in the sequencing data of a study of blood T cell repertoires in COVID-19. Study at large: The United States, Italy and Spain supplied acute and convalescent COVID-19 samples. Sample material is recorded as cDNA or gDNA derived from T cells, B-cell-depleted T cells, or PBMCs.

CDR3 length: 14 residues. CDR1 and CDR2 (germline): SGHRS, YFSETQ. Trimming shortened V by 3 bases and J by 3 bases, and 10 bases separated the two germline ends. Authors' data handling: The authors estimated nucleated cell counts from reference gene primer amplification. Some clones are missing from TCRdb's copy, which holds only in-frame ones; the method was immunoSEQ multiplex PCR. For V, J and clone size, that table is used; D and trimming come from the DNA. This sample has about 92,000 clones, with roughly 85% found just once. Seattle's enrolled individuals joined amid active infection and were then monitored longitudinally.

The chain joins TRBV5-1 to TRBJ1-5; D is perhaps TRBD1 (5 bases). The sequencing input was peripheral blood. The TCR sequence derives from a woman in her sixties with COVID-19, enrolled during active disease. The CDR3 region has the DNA TGCGCCAGCAGCTCGGGGGGGAACAATCAGCCCCAGCATTTT. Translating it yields CASSSGGNNQPQHF.